The 28 T cell receptor beta chains below come from one sample, sequenced in a study of blood T cell dynamics during melanoma immunotherapy. TCRdb's table, derived via immunoSEQ multiplex PCR, lists solely in-frame clones and lacks some. Altogether fewer than 25,000 clones are present, roughly 86% being singletons, with the ten largest covering about 1%. Time point denoted: pre-treatment baseline. Sequenced here: blood, sampled from a patient treated with checkpoint blockade. Receptors originate from a human donor with melanoma.

CDR3 sequence (DNA): TGTGCCAGCAGTTTACTCAGGGAAGATGGCTACACCTTC. This translates into CASSLLREDGYTF. The chain uses TRBV28 and TRBJ1-2; D is perhaps TRBD1 (5 bases). The CDR3 runs 13 residues. Trimming left V 2 bases short and J 6 bases short, with 10 bases between. Germline CDR1 MDHEN, CDR2 SYDVKM.

This sequence joins TRBV5-1 and TRBJ1-1; weak D call: TRBD1 (5 bases). CDR1 is SGHRS, CDR2 YFSETQ, per germline. V dropped 2 bases and J dropped 4 bases, with 12 bases sitting between them. The CDR3 has 14 residues. CDR3: CASSLPGQGTEAFF. In DNA form, the CDR3 reads TGCGCCAGCAGCTTACCGGGGCAGGGCACTGAAGCTTTCTTT.

The V call is TRBV11-2, the J call TRBJ1-1; 7 bases match TRBD1. CDR3 length equals 15 residues. Trimming took 3 bases from V and 1 from J; bases not matched to a gene: 5. Germline CDR1 is SGHAT and CDR2 is FQNNGV. The CDR3 region is CASSLEGARNTEAFF. DNA for the CDR3: TGTGCCAGCAGCTTGGAGGGGGCGAGGAACACTGAAGCTTTCTTT.

The CDR3 spells CASNPPGKVQPQHF. The CDR3 region has the DNA TGTGCCAGTAACCCCCCCGGTAAGGTTCAGCCCCAGCATTTT. This chain joins TRBV19 and TRBJ1-5; no clear D. Trimming removed 7 bases at V and 6 bases at J, with 16 bases between. Looked up from germline, CDR1 is LNHDA and CDR2 is SQIVND (reference sequence). This CDR3 has 14 amino acids. Based on the CDR3 plus reference TRBV19 and TRBJ1-5, the full variable domain is DGGITQSPKYLFRKEGQNVTLSCEQNLNHDAMYWYRQDPGQGLRLIYYSQIVNDFQKGDIAEGYSVSREKKESFPLTVTSAQKNPTAFYLCASNPPGKVQPQHFGDGTRLSIL.

This clone was counted once. The chain employs TRBV30 and TRBJ1-4; 8 bases align to TRBD1. J was trimmed by 4 bases and V by 5 bases; bases with no gene match: 3. This CDR3 comprises 13 residues. Germline V lookup: CDR1 GTSNPN, CDR2 SVGIG (reference sequence). For the CDR3, the DNA is TGTGCCTGGGGACAGGGAATTAATGAAAAACTGTTTTTT. Translating it yields CAWGQGINEKLFF.

The V and J genes are TRBV19 and TRBJ1-5; 8 positions agree with TRBD1. Germline V CDR1 and CDR2: LNHDA, SQIVND (reference sequence). This CDR3 has 17 residues. The V and J ends lost 6 bases and 7 bases, in that order; junction bases with no gene match: 17. CDR3 DNA sequence: TGTGCCAGTAGCCGTTATCAGGGGGCTCAGATGGACCAGCCCCAGCATTTT. It translates to CASSRYQGAQMDQPQHF.

The rearrangement uses TRBV2 and TRBJ1-2, with 8 positions matching TRBD1. After removal of 0 bases from V and 5 bases from J, the junction contained 2 bases not matched to a gene. Germline CDR1 and CDR2: SNHLY and FYNNEI. The CDR3 runs 14 residues. CDR3 sequence reads: CASSEAGQGYGYTF. CDR3 nucleotide sequence: TGTGCCAGCAGTGAAGCCGGACAGGGATATGGCTACACCTTC.

The table lists this clone with a few counts. The genes are TRBV2 and TRBJ1-5; 8 bases are shared with TRBD1. The germline V gene has CDR1 SNHLY and CDR2 FYNNEI. J gave up 2 bases and V 6 bases, and 3 bases lay outside the gene matches. CDR3 size: 14 residues. In DNA, the CDR3 is TGTGCCAGCAGAGGACAGGGAGGCAATCAGCCCCAGCATTTT. This translates into CASRGQGGNQPQHF.

The chain's CDR3 is CASSPQRDRGGEKLFF. The CDR3 DNA reads TGTGCCAGTAGTCCACAACGGGACAGGGGTGGAGAAAAACTGTTTTTT. This chain links TRBV19 with TRBJ1-4; 10 bases map to TRBD1. The germline V gene encodes CDR1 LNHDA and CDR2 SQIVND (reference sequence). V lost 5 bases, J lost 8 bases, and 11 bases stayed unmatched. CDR3 size: 16 residues.

The J gene is TRBJ1-3, the V gene TRBV9; 8 nucleotides agree with TRBD1. Germline values: CDR1 SGDLS, CDR2 YYNGEE. Unmatched junction bases numbered 7, after V lost 3 bases and J lost 5 bases. CDR3 length: 15 residues. The CDR3 DNA reads TGTGCCAGCAGCGCCCGGGACAGGCCTAGAAACACCATATATTTT. Protein sequence: CASSARDRPRNTIYF.

The chain uses TRBV29-1 and TRBJ2-7; TRBD1 matches 7 bases. Trimming removed 3 bases from V and 0 bases from J; junction bases left unmatched: 2. CDR1 is SQVTM and CDR2 is ANQGSEA in the germline V gene. This CDR3 has 13 amino acids. The CDR3 sequence: CSVDTGASYEQYF. The CDR3 DNA sequence: TGCAGCGTTGATACAGGGGCCTCCTACGAGCAGTACTTC.

V is TRBV5-1 and J is TRBJ1-5; D is ambiguous. The V and J ends lost 5 bases and 7 bases respectively, with 13 bases between them. Looked up from germline, CDR1 is SGHRS and CDR2 is YFSETQ. CDR3 length equals 13 residues. DNA of the CDR3: TGCGCCAGCAGACCTAATTCGGGACAGCCCCAGCATTTT. It specifies CASRPNSGQPQHF.

This clone was recorded only once. This chain connects TRBV6-5 to TRBJ2-7, with D tentatively TRBD2 (5 bases). The CDR3 is 15 residues long. Germline V gene data show CDR1 as MNHEY and CDR2 as SVGAGI. V was trimmed by 0 bases and J by 1 base, leaving 10 bases between them. The DNA for the CDR3 is TGTGCCAGCAGTTACTCGGTGAGAGGGTCCTACGAGCAGTACTTC. It is translated as CASSYSVRGSYEQYF.

The chain links TRBV28 to TRBJ1-2; D gene ambiguous. The V end lost 0 bases, the J end lost 7 bases, and 6 bases lay between the germline ends. The CDR3 is made up of 12 amino acids. CDR1 MDHEN and CDR2 SYDVKM come from the germline V gene. The CDR3 coding sequence is TGTGCCAGCAGTTTATGGGTGGGTGGCTACACCTTC. Protein: CASSLWVGGYTF.

The gene calls are TRBV7-2 and TRBJ1-3, with a tentative D call TRBD1 (5 bases). The CDR3 contains 16 residues. Germline V gene data show CDR1 as SGHTA and CDR2 as FQGNSA. V was trimmed by 6 bases and J by 2 bases, leaving 17 bases between them. The CDR3 protein is CASRKIGGGTGNTIYF. The CDR3 DNA follows: TGTGCCAGCAGAAAAATTGGGGGGGGGACTGGAAACACCATATATTTT.

The V call is TRBV11-2, the J call TRBJ2-5; D is unclear. The J call is in doubt because the DNA end fits TRBJ2-7 better. The CDR3 extends over 13 amino acids. CDR1 is SGHAT and CDR2 is FQNNGV in the germline V gene. CDR3 DNA sequence: TGTGCCAGCAGCTTTCCCATTTACTACGAGCAGTACTTC. This encodes CASSFPIYYEQYF.

In this sample, this clone turned up once. The chain has TRBV5-1 and TRBJ2-3; the match to TRBD2 covers 11 bases. CDR1 and CDR2 from the germline V gene are SGHRS and YFSETQ. The length of the CDR3 is 15 residues. Trimming at V came to 1 base and at J to 6 bases, leaving 4 bases not matched to a gene. CDR3: CASSLTSGSPDTQYF. In nucleotides, the CDR3 is TGCGCCAGCAGCTTGACTAGCGGGAGTCCCGATACGCAGTATTTT.

The chain employs TRBV5-1 and TRBJ1-1; no reliable D call. The CDR3 is 16 amino acids. Between the trimmed V and J ends, which lost 4 bases and 4 bases, there was a span of 20 bases. Germline-derived CDR1 and CDR2 are SGHRS and YFSETQ. For the CDR3, the DNA is TGCGCCAGCAGCGACAAGGGTCAAGGAGGGTTCACTGAAGCTTTCTTT. This sequence encodes CASSDKGQGGFTEAFF.

The rearrangement links TRBV2 to TRBJ1-3; 8 bases align to TRBD1. V lost 4 bases and J lost 0; bases outside the gene matches: 5. The CDR3 spans 16 residues. Germline-derived CDR1 and CDR2 are SNHLY and FYNNEI. In DNA, the CDR3 is TGTGCCAGCAGTGGGGGACAGGCCCGCTCTGGAAACACCATATATTTT. Translation: CASSGGQARSGNTIYF. The full variable domain, completed using reference TRBV2 and TRBJ1-3, is EPEVTQTPSHQVTQMGQEVILRCVPISNHLYFYWYRQILGQKVEFLVSFYNNEISEKSEIFDDQFSVERPDGSNFTLKIRSTKLEDSAMYFCASSGGQARSGNTIYFGEGSWLTVV.

This rearrangement joins TRBV18 to TRBJ1-1; D possibly corresponds to TRBD1 (6 bases). The CDR3 contains 14 residues. From germline, CDR1 is KGHSH and CDR2 LQKENI. With 1 base removed from V and 1 base from J, the gap between germline ends came to 7 bases. CDR3 sequence (DNA): TGTGCCAGCTCACCACGACAGGAGAACACTGAAGCTTTCTTT. It translates to CASSPRQENTEAFF.

V gene TRBV20-1 combines with J gene TRBJ1-1; D unclear. V shed 6 bases and J shed 6 bases, with 11 bases lying between them. The CDR3 length is 11 residues. Germline lookup yields CDR1 DFQATT and CDR2 SNEGSKA (reference sequence). In DNA form, the CDR3 reads TGCAGTGCCTGGGATTTTTCTGAAGCTTTCTTT. Its translation is CSAWDFSEAFF.

The genes are TRBV10-3 and TRBJ1-5; the D gene is possibly TRBD1 (6 bases). This CDR3 has 16 amino acids. V was pared by 0 bases and J by 4 bases, with 13 bases between. The germline V gene has CDR1 ENHRY and CDR2 SYGVKD. The chain's CDR3 is CAISESNGGPNQPQHF. The CDR3 bases are TGTGCCATCAGTGAGTCGAATGGGGGGCCAAATCAGCCCCAGCATTTT.

V is TRBV25-1 and J is TRBJ2-6, with a possible D match to TRBD1 (6 bases). The V and J ends lost 8 bases and 4 bases respectively, with 15 bases between them. The CDR3 has 15 amino acids. Per germline, CDR1 MGHDK and CDR2 SYGVNS. The DNA for the CDR3 is TGTGCCAGCGGCCAACAGGGTCCCGGGGCCAACGTCCTGACTTTC. Its translation is CASGQQGPGANVLTF.

In this sample, this clone turned up a few times. The gene calls are TRBV5-4 and TRBJ1-5, with a weak D call TRBD1 (5 bases). The CDR3 is 15 residues long. Germline assignment: CDR1 SGHNT and CDR2 YYREEE (reference sequence). Trimming removed 2 bases from V and 3 bases from J, with 12 bases in between. The CDR3 coding sequence is TGTGCCAGCAGCTTAATGGGGCGGGACAATCAGCCCCAGCATTTT. This encodes CASSLMGRDNQPQHF.

Only a few counts were recorded for this clone. CDR3 sequence reads: CASSLKFLGQPQHF. As DNA, the CDR3 is TGTGCCAGCAGTTTAAAGTTTCTCGGTCAGCCCCAGCATTTT. The chain joins TRBV27 to TRBJ1-5; D is unclear. Germline V CDR1 and CDR2: MNHEY, SMNVEV (reference sequence). This CDR3 has 14 residues. Trimming took 2 bases from V and 6 from J, leaving 11 bases between them.

CDR3 residues: CASSLWIGQGVNQPQHF. The CDR3 DNA reads TGTGCCAGCAGTTTATGGATTGGACAGGGTGTCAATCAGCCCCAGCATTTT. V gene TRBV28 combines with J gene TRBJ1-5, with 8 bases identical to TRBD1. The CDR3 covers 17 residues. Germline CDR1 is MDHEN and CDR2 is SYDVKM. Trimming took 0 bases from V and 3 from J; bases not matched to a gene: 7.

V gene TRBV29-1 combines with J gene TRBJ1-3, with 7 nucleotides matching TRBD1. The length of the CDR3 is 14 residues. V was pared by 6 bases and J by 3 bases, with 8 bases of the junction left unmatched. Germline V CDR1 and CDR2: SQVTM, ANQGSEA. The chain's CDR3 is CSVDPGTVGNTIYF. As DNA, the CDR3 is TGCAGCGTAGATCCCGGGACAGTTGGAAACACCATATATTTT.

J is TRBJ2-7 and V is TRBV6-1; D ambiguous. The V gene's germline CDR1 is MNHNS and CDR2 SASEGT. V was clipped by 0 bases and J by 5 bases, with 14 bases between them. The CDR3 totals 15 residues. In nucleotides, the CDR3 is TGTGCCAGCAGTGAAGCGAAACTGGTTCTGAACGAGCAGTACTTC. Its translation: CASSEAKLVLNEQYF.